The 27 T cell receptor beta chains below were found in one sample sequenced in a study of molecular identifiers for immune sequencing clone quantification. TCRdb re-analysed the PCR reads in MiXCR, keeping a single row per CDR3 protein. The sample includes about 320,000 distinct CDR3 sequences, roughly 23% of them seen just once. The sequenced sample consisted of naive CD8+ T cells from blood, with Jurkat cell RNA spiked in. Subset defined: FACS-sorted CD8+CD4-CCR7+CD45RA+ naive T cells. These receptor sequences come from a human donor in good health. Some libraries in this study had Jurkat cell RNA spiked in.

This clonotype came up many times. The chain recombines TRBV5-1 with TRBJ1-1; 7 nucleotides agree with TRBD1. V gave up 0 bases and J gave up 1 base; unmatched junction bases: 3. Germline-derived CDR1 and CDR2 are SGHRS and YFSETQ. This CDR3 region has 15 residues. The CDR3 spells CASSLAGQKNTEAFF. The CDR3, as DNA: TGCGCCAGCAGCTTGGCGGGACAGAAGAACACTGAAGCTTTCTTT.

This clonotype was seen at least ten times. The gene calls are TRBV29-1 and TRBJ2-4; 7 nucleotides match TRBD2. The CDR3 spans 13 residues. After removal of 4 bases from V and 6 bases from J, the junction contained 6 bases not matched to a gene. CDR1 and CDR2 from the germline V gene are SQVTM and ANQGSEA. The CDR3 region is CSVGGGGLNIQYF. CDR3 nucleotides: TGCAGCGTTGGAGGCGGGGGTTTAAACATTCAGTACTTC.

The table lists this clonotype with a few counts. At one end the junction does not follow the germline gene, possibly because of a read error. V usage is TRBV9 and J usage is TRBJ1-1; 7 bases align to TRBD1. This CDR3 contains 15 residues. Germline loops: CDR1 SGDLS, CDR2 YYNGEE. The CDR3 loop is CASSVVGTAYTEALF. CDR3 bases: TGTGCCAGCAGCGTAGTGGGGACAGCGTACACTGAAGCTCTCTTT.

Concerning this clonotype itself: Given a much more abundant clone one base away, this may be a read error. Here the CDR3 reads CSVGPAGGGAFF. CDR3 DNA: TGCAGCGTGGGACCGGCAGGGGGTGGAGCTTTCTTT. V usage is TRBV29-1 and J usage is TRBJ1-1; 7 bases agree with TRBD1. V shed 6 bases and J 10 bases; nucleotides not matched to a gene: 11. CDR3 size: 12 residues. Per germline, CDR1 SQVTM and CDR2 ANQGSEA.

This clonotype showed up just a few times. The chain employs TRBV5-1 and TRBJ1-1; D is perhaps TRBD1 (5 bases). Per the germline V gene, CDR1 is SGHRS and CDR2 is YFSETQ. Deletions cut 0 bases from V and 4 bases from J, with 10 bases between. The CDR3 runs to 14 residues. CDR3 residues: CASSLAGVGTEAFF. CDR3 sequence (DNA): TGCGCCAGCAGCTTGGCGGGGGTTGGCACTGAAGCTTTCTTT. The entire variable domain, with the rest obtained from reference TRBV5-1 and TRBJ1-1, is as follows: KAGVTQTPRYLIKTRGQQVTLSCSPISGHRSVSWYQQTPGQGLQFLFEYFSETQRNKGNFPGRFSGRQFSNSRSEMNVSTLELGDSALYLCASSLAGVGTEAFFGQGTRLTVV.

This clonotype was picked up many times. This chain joins TRBV4-3 and TRBJ2-2; D is perhaps TRBD1 (5 bases). The ends were cut back, 0 bases at V and 1 base at J, with 9 bases in the middle. The CDR3 has 16 residues. Germline CDR1 LGHNA, CDR2 YSLEER. CDR3 amino acids: CASSQDGAMNTGELFF. The CDR3 DNA reads as TGCGCCAGCAGCCAAGATGGGGCCATGAACACCGGGGAGCTGTTTTTT.

The genes are TRBV6-2 or TRBV6-3 and TRBJ2-7; a weak D match, TRBD1 (6 bases). The CDR3 is made up of 14 amino acids. Germline V lookup: CDR1 MNHEY, CDR2 SVGEGT. V lost 4 bases and J lost 0, with 10 bases in between. CDR3 nucleotide sequence: TGTGCCAGCAGTTCCGGACAGCGCTCCTACGAGCAGTACTTC. This gives the protein CASSSGQRSYEQYF.

This clonotype was counted only a few times. The V call is TRBV6-5, the J call TRBJ2-3; the D gene is possibly TRBD2 (6 bases). This CDR3 comprises 16 residues. Germline assignment: CDR1 MNHEY and CDR2 SVGAGI. The V and J ends lost 5 bases and 0 bases respectively, with 15 bases between them. As DNA, the CDR3 is TGTGCCAGCAGTCCGGGCCGACTAGGTAGCACAGATACGCAGTATTTT. Its translation is CASSPGRLGSTDTQYF.

Many counts were recorded for this clonotype. CDR3 sequence reads: CASSATDYEQYF. The CDR3 DNA reads as TGTGCCAGCAGCGCGACAGACTACGAGCAGTACTTC. The rearrangement joins TRBV7-9 to TRBJ2-7; possible D gene TRBD1, 5 bases. With 5 bases removed from V and 3 bases from J, the gap between germline ends came to 8 bases. The length of the CDR3 is 12 residues. From germline, CDR1 is SEHNR and CDR2 FQNEAQ (reference sequence).

This clonotype was observed at least ten times. This rearrangement joins TRBV4-3 to TRBJ1-5; the D is unclear. Germline loops: CDR1 LGHNA, CDR2 YSLEER. The CDR3 extends over 15 amino acids. V was trimmed by 0 bases and J by 0 bases, leaving 6 bases between them. Here the CDR3 reads CASSQDLYSNQPQHF. CDR3 in DNA: TGCGCCAGCAGCCAAGATCTATATAGCAATCAGCCCCAGCATTTT.

At least ten counts were recorded for this clonotype. This sequence joins TRBV12-3 or TRBV12-4 and TRBJ1-5, with unresolved D. The CDR3 covers 15 residues. V lost 7 bases to trimming and J lost 2 bases, with 15 bases between them. CDR3 nucleotide sequence: TGTGCCAGCACCAAAGACCCGGCGGGCAATCAGCCCCAGCATTTT. It codes for CASTKDPAGNQPQHF.

Concerning this clonotype: A read error may be the cause here, since a much bigger clone is one base away. This chain links TRBV5-1 with TRBJ2-1; the match to TRBD2 covers 13 bases. The CDR3 contains 17 residues. Looked up from germline, CDR1 is SGHRS and CDR2 is YFSETQ. The CDR3 sequence is CASSLRTSGGRDNGQFF. CDR3 DNA: TGCGCCAGCAGCTTAAGGACTAGCGGGGGAAGGGACAATGGGCAGTTCTTC.

This clonotype appeared many times. At one end the junction does not follow the germline gene, possibly because of a read error. J is TRBJ2-5 and V is TRBV2, with TRBD1 identical over 7 bases. This CDR3 has 15 amino acids. Per germline, CDR1 SNHLY and CDR2 FYNNEI. CDR3 region: CASREGATLQETQYF. CDR3 DNA sequence: TGTGCCAGCCGTGAGGGGGCCACACTCCAAGAGACCCAGTACTTC.

This clonotype was seen at least ten times. The chain employs TRBV28 and TRBJ1-1; 8 bases agree with TRBD1. After removal of 4 bases from V and 3 bases from J, the junction contained 13 bases not matched to a gene. The CDR3 has 17 amino acids. CDR1 and CDR2 (germline): MDHEN, SYDVKM. The CDR3: CASSSDRVPSAYTEAFF. The CDR3 DNA follows: TGTGCCAGCAGTTCGGACAGGGTTCCATCCGCCTACACTGAAGCTTTCTTT.

V usage is TRBV19 and J usage is TRBJ2-7; tentative D call: TRBD1 (9 bases). Germline CDR1 and CDR2: LNHDA and SQIVND (reference sequence). The CDR3 extends over 17 amino acids. V was clipped by 5 bases and J by 7 bases, with 27 bases between them. This chain's CDR3 is CASSLISPGQGLEEQYF. CDR3 coding DNA: TGTGCCAGTAGTCTGATTTCCCCGGGACAGGGACTAGAGGAGCAGTACTTC.

The chain carries TRBV4-3 and TRBJ2-1; 8 nucleotides match TRBD2. Germline V lookup: CDR1 LGHNA, CDR2 YSLEER. V was pared by 2 bases and J by 3 bases, with 9 bases of the junction left unmatched. The CDR3 is 17 amino acids. The CDR3 region is CASSQSRIGTSYNEQFF. DNA of the CDR3: TGCGCCAGCAGCCAATCTAGAATCGGGACTAGCTACAATGAGCAGTTCTTC.

The chain links TRBV19 to TRBJ1-1; D uncertain. Germline CDR1 is LNHDA and CDR2 is SQIVND (reference sequence). Trimming removed 7 bases from V and 5 bases from J, with 8 bases in between. The CDR3 extends over 11 amino acids. CDR3 nucleotide sequence: TGTGCCAGTAAAATAGGGACTGAAGCTTTCTTT. Translation gives CASKIGTEAFF.

The gene calls are TRBV7-6 and TRBJ1-6; 7 bases line up with TRBD1. Germline values: CDR1 SGHVS, CDR2 FNYEAQ. Losses at the gene ends were 5 bases for V and 3 bases for J; bases not matched to a gene: 4. This CDR3 is built from 15 residues. Here the CDR3 DNA reads TGTGCCAGCAGCCCATGGGACAGCTATAATTCACCCCTCCACTTT. This translates into CASSPWDSYNSPLHF.

This clonotype was seen a handful of times. The chain is built from TRBV6-5 and TRBJ2-2, with D unclear. Germline V CDR1 and CDR2: MNHEY, SVGAGI. This CDR3 spans 16 amino acids. The V end lost 0 bases, the J end lost 0 bases, and 8 bases lay between the germline ends. The CDR3 DNA reads TGTGCCAGCAGTTACTCGGCCACAACGAACACCGGGGAGCTGTTTTTT. This encodes CASSYSATTNTGELFF.

This clonotype was seen a handful of times. The chain employs TRBV28 and TRBJ2-5; tentative D call: TRBD2 (6 bases). V lost 3 bases to trimming and J lost 2 bases, with 13 bases between them. There are 15 residues in the CDR3. CDR1 is MDHEN and CDR2 is SYDVKM in the germline V gene. CDR3 residues: CASSFPGEGQETQYF. The CDR3 region has the DNA TGTGCCAGCAGTTTCCCGGGAGAAGGACAAGAGACCCAGTACTTC.

The table lists this clonotype with many counts. The CDR3 is CASSPVSLRGPLAKNIQYF. The CDR3 DNA follows: TGTGCCAGCAGCCCCGTAAGCCTCCGCGGGCCGCTAGCCAAAAACATTCAGTACTTC. The chain joins TRBV7-9 to TRBJ2-4, with D possibly matching TRBD2 (5 bases). Germline V lookup: CDR1 SEHNR, CDR2 FQNEAQ (reference sequence). V shed 5 bases and J shed 0 bases, with 23 bases lying between them. This CDR3 is built from 19 residues.

This clonotype was counted at least ten times. The chain recombines TRBV11-2 with TRBJ2-3, with 8 positions matching TRBD2. CDR1 is SGHAT and CDR2 is FQNNGV in the germline V gene. After removal of 3 bases from V and 1 base from J, the junction contained 6 bases not matched to a gene. The CDR3 is 16 amino acids. The CDR3 loop reads CASSFWSGGGTDTQYF. The CDR3 nucleotides are TGTGCCAGCAGCTTCTGGAGCGGGGGAGGCACAGATACGCAGTATTTT.

There are many counts of this clonotype. The chain joins TRBV27 to TRBJ1-6; D is perhaps TRBD1 (5 bases). The CDR3 covers 14 residues. Germline V lookup: CDR1 MNHEY, CDR2 SMNVEV (reference sequence). The V end lost 5 bases, the J end lost 8 bases, and 13 bases lay between the germline ends. This chain's CDR3 is CASSQDSTDSPLHF. DNA of the CDR3: TGTGCCAGCAGTCAAGACAGTACGGATTCACCCCTCCACTTT.

The count of this clonotype is one. A much larger clonotype is one base distant, so this may be a read error. The conserved closing phenylalanine or tryptophan is absent in this CDR3, likely reflecting a read error. The CDR3 loop is CASSLMSRQNTEAFL. For the CDR3, the DNA is TGTGCCAGCAGCTTAATGAGTAGACAGAACACTGAAGCTTTCCTT. The chain links TRBV7-9 to TRBJ1-1; D is ambiguous. This CDR3 contains 15 residues. Germline CDR1 is SEHNR and CDR2 is FQNEAQ (reference sequence). V gave up 2 bases and J gave up 1 base, with 11 bases separating them.

This clonotype was observed many times. CDR3 bases: TGTGCCAGGAGAGACGAGCAGTACTTC. Protein: CARRDEQYF. The chain carries TRBV21-1 and TRBJ2-7. TRBV21-1 is noted as a pseudogene. The CDR3 is made up of 9 amino acids.

The sample holds many counts of this clonotype. CDR3 loop: CASSYARQPQHF. Written as DNA, the CDR3 is TGTGCCAGCAGTTACGCCCGTCAGCCCCAGCATTTT. The chain is built from TRBV6-2 or TRBV6-3 and TRBJ1-5, with unresolved D. The germline V gene has CDR1 MNHEY and CDR2 SVGEGT. V was cut by 2 bases and J by 6 bases, with 5 bases left in between. The length of the CDR3 is 12 residues.

This clonotype occurred many times. The chain joins TRBV7-9 to TRBJ2-3, with D perhaps TRBD2 (5 bases). Trimming pared 5 bases from V and 0 bases from J, leaving 15 bases between. Germline V gives CDR1 SEHNR, CDR2 FQNEAQ (reference sequence). This CDR3 is 16 amino acids long. Here the CDR3 DNA reads TGTGCCAGCAGCGGGCAAGCTGGGAGTAGCACAGATACGCAGTATTTT. Its translation: CASSGQAGSSTDTQYF.